A selection of T cell receptor beta chains follows, all from one sample in a study of OX40 agonist ivuxolimab in advanced cancers. Using immunoSEQ multiplex PCR, the repertoire was profiled, and TCRdb retains in-frame clones only, with some absent. The sample comprises 87,000 or so clones, about 86% of which are singletons, and 1.5% to 2% rests with the top ten. The sample in question was CD4+ or CD8+ T cells sorted from blood, obtained in a trial of the OX40 agonist ivuxolimab. The source of these receptors is an adult with an advanced solid tumor such as melanoma, head and neck, liver or kidney cancer. Each CDR3 is given with its conserved first and last residue. D genes are given only for firm matches. For some rows the clone size is stated as once, few or many, or as a class when expanded; others skip it.

CDR3 protein	CDR3 DNA	clone size	D gene	V gene	J gene
CASIQVASTGPDTQYF	TGTGCCAGCATCCAAGTGGCTAGCACCGGTCCAGATACGCAGTATTTT	once	-	TRBV7-8	TRBJ2-3
CAISGSGDGYQPQHF	TGTGCCATCAGTGGAAGCGGGGACGGATATCAGCCCCAGCATTTT	few	-	TRBV10-3	TRBJ1-5
CASRQGTGSYEQYF	TGTGCCAGCCGACAGGGTACGGGTTCTTACGAGCAGTACTTC	-	TRBD1	TRBV6-6	TRBJ2-7
CSVDSGLASDEQFF	TGCAGCGTAGACTCGGGACTAGCCAGCGATGAGCAGTTCTTC	-	TRBD2	TRBV29-1	TRBJ2-1
CASSLGGQGFQPQHF	TGTGCCAGCAGCTTAGGTGGACAGGGGTTCCAGCCCCAGCATTTT	-	TRBD1	TRBV11-1	TRBJ1-5
CASSLDGTGGNQPQHF	TGTGCCAGCAGCCTCGACGGGACAGGGGGGAATCAGCCCCAGCATTTT	-	TRBD1	TRBV7-9	TRBJ1-5
CASSLGSASNTGELFF	TGTGCCAGCAGCTTGGGATCAGCTTCGAACACCGGGGAGCTGTTTTTT	-	-	TRBV5-4	TRBJ2-2
CASSMTNQVRYEQFF	TGTGCCAGTAGTATGACAAACCAAGTACGGTATGAGCAGTTCTTC	-	-	TRBV19	TRBJ2-1
CASSLDPGPVNEQFF	TGTGCCAGCAGCTTAGACCCGGGGCCTGTCAATGAGCAGTTCTTC	-	-	TRBV7-2	TRBJ2-1
CASSLGGLVAQYF	TGTGCCAGCAGCTTAGGGGGACTAGTGGCGCAGTACTTC	-	TRBD2	TRBV7-2	TRBJ2-7
CASSIGPEGTGELFF	TGTGCCAGTAGTATCGGCCCCGAGGGCACCGGGGAGCTGTTTTTT	-	-	TRBV19	TRBJ2-2
CASRQSSYNEQFF	TGTGCCAGCAGACAAAGCTCCTACAATGAGCAGTTCTTC	once	-	TRBV27	TRBJ2-1
CASSQDSGNTEAFF	TGTGCCAGCTCACAGGACAGTGGGAACACTGAAGCTTTCTTT	-	-	TRBV18	TRBJ1-1
CASSLGGLAGGAYEQYF	TGCGCCAGCAGCTTGGGGGGACTAGCGGGAGGAGCCTACGAGCAGTACTTC	-	TRBD2	TRBV5-1	TRBJ2-7
CATSRDRTATNEKLFF	TGTGCCACCAGCAGAGACAGGACCGCAACTAATGAAAAACTGTTTTTT	once	-	TRBV15	TRBJ1-4
CASSVGTGGETQYF	TGCGCCAGCAGCGTCGGGACAGGGGGAGAGACCCAGTACTTC	-	TRBD1	TRBV5-1	TRBJ2-5
CASSSAGSAAYNEQFF	TGTGCCAGCAGTTCCGCCGGCTCAGCGGCCTACAATGAGCAGTTCTTC	-	-	TRBV6-5	TRBJ2-1
CASAITNEQFF	TGTGCCAGCGCCATCACCAATGAGCAGTTCTTC	-	-	TRBV11-2	TRBJ2-1
CASSDPAGRTDTQYF	TGCGCCAGCAGTGATCCAGCGGGCCGCACAGATACGCAGTATTTT	-	-	TRBV10-1	TRBJ2-3
CASSPGTAGNTIYF	TGTGCCAGCAGTCCCGGGACAGCTGGAAACACCATATATTTT	-	TRBD1	TRBV2	TRBJ1-3
CASSIGRGRSYGYTF	TGTGCCAGTAGTATAGGAAGGGGCAGGTCCTATGGCTACACCTTC	once	-	TRBV19	TRBJ1-2
CAWSRSPGPNYEQYF	TGTGCCTGGAGTCGCTCACCGGGACCTAACTACGAGCAGTACTTC	-	-	TRBV30	TRBJ2-7
CASSRDREDSYGYTF	TGTGCCAGCAGCAGAGACAGGGAAGATAGCTATGGCTACACCTTC	-	TRBD1	TRBV7-2	TRBJ1-2
CASSRTSGASEAQYF	TGTGCCAGCAGCCGGACTAGCGGGGCCTCCGAGGCGCAGTATTTT	-	TRBD2	TRBV5-5	TRBJ2-3
CASSGDRGNYGYTF	TGTGCCAGCAGTGGGGACAGGGGGAACTATGGCTACACCTTC	-	TRBD1	TRBV6-1	TRBJ1-2
CASSKQGAGGQPQHF	TGTGCCAGCAGTAAACAGGGGGCGGGGGGTCAGCCCCAGCATTTT	-	TRBD1	TRBV6-5	TRBJ1-5
CASRVDRLHYGYTF	TGTGCCAGCAGGGTAGACAGACTTCACTATGGCTACACCTTC	once	-	TRBV27	TRBJ1-2
CASMDGSETQYF	TGTGCCAGTATGGACGGTTCAGAGACCCAGTACTTC	-	-	TRBV19	TRBJ2-5
CASSLVGQGGWGYTF	TGTGCCAGCAGCTTGGTCGGACAGGGGGGATGGGGCTACACCTTC	-	TRBD1	TRBV5-7	TRBJ1-2
CASSLGRVYTEAFF	TGTGCCAGCAGCTTGGGGAGGGTCTACACTGAAGCTTTCTTT	-	-	TRBV5-6	TRBJ1-1
CASTNSGTGGLNTEAFF	TGTGCCAGTACTAACTCCGGGACAGGGGGGTTGAACACTGAAGCTTTCTTT	-	TRBD1	TRBV19	TRBJ1-1
CASSLTSGGAGEQFF	TGTGCCAGCAGCTTAACCAGCGGGGGGGCCGGTGAGCAGTTCTTC	-	TRBD2	TRBV7-3	TRBJ2-1
CATSRDLQRAYEQYF	TGTGCCACCAGCAGAGATCTCCAGAGGGCCTACGAGCAGTACTTC	-	-	TRBV15	TRBJ2-7
CASSEPGTGIETQYF	TGTGCCAGCAGTGAACCTGGGACAGGGATAGAGACCCAGTACTTC	-	TRBD1	TRBV25-1	TRBJ2-5
CASSPGRGQETQYF	TGCGCCAGCAGCCCAGGGAGAGGACAAGAGACCCAGTACTTC	few	-	TRBV5-1	TRBJ2-5
CASSHPLAGQGREKLFF	TGTGCCAGCAGCCACCCGTTAGCGGGACAGGGACGGGAAAAACTGTTTTTT	-	TRBD1	TRBV14	TRBJ1-4
CAWSARSGANVLTF	TGTGCCTGGAGTGCCCGTTCTGGGGCCAACGTCCTGACTTTC	-	-	TRBV30	TRBJ2-6
CASSLGGTGEETQYF	TGTGCCAGCAGCTTGGGGGGGACAGGGGAAGAGACCCAGTACTTC	few	TRBD1	TRBV7-8	TRBJ2-5
CASSLGVLYEQYF	TGTGCCAGCAGCTTAGGGGTCTTATACGAGCAGTACTTC	-	-	TRBV7-2	TRBJ2-7
CASSPDREQPQHF	TGTGCCAGCTCACCTGACAGGGAGCAGCCCCAGCATTTT	few	TRBD1	TRBV18	TRBJ1-5
CASSISPNSVYGYTF	TGTGCCAGTAGTATATCCCCAAACAGCGTCTATGGCTACACCTTC	few	-	TRBV19	TRBJ1-2
CASSLDGTSGGQETQYF	TGTGCCAGCAGCTTGGATGGGACTAGCGGGGGTCAAGAGACCCAGTACTTC	-	TRBD2	TRBV5-8	TRBJ2-5
CASSLGDRADSPLHF	TGTGCCAGCAGTTTGGGGGACAGGGCGGATTCACCCCTCCACTTT	-	TRBD1	TRBV6-5	TRBJ1-6
CAWSVRTSGKGDTQYF	TGTGCCTGGAGTGTACGAACTAGCGGGAAAGGAGATACGCAGTATTTT	few	TRBD2	TRBV30	TRBJ2-3
CASSLGLGGGYSPLHF	TGTGCCAGCAGCTTAGGGCTGGGAGGGGGCTATTCACCCCTCCACTTT	-	TRBD1	TRBV7-2	TRBJ1-6
CASRQGVGTGELFF	TGTGCCAGCCGCCAGGGGGTGGGGACCGGGGAGCTGTTTTTT	-	TRBD1	TRBV11-2	TRBJ2-2
CASSRGRARQETQYF	TGTGCCAGCAGTCGTGGGAGGGCGAGACAAGAGACCCAGTACTTC	-	TRBD2	TRBV6-5	TRBJ2-5
CASSLAPGGDPRGGYTF	TGCGCCAGCAGCTTGGCCCCAGGGGGGGATCCTAGGGGTGGCTACACCTTC	-	TRBD1	TRBV5-1	TRBJ1-2
CASSFPGQGDNEQFF	TGTGCCAGCAGCTTTCCGGGACAGGGGGACAATGAGCAGTTCTTC	-	TRBD1	TRBV5-4	TRBJ2-1
CASSFSGIGQETQYF	TGTGCCAGCAGTTTTTCGGGGATTGGCCAAGAGACCCAGTACTTC	-	-	TRBV27	TRBJ2-5
CATSRDYFAGTEFYEQYF	TGTGCCACCAGCAGAGATTACTTCGCCGGGACAGAATTCTACGAGCAGTACTTC	-	TRBD1	TRBV15	TRBJ2-7